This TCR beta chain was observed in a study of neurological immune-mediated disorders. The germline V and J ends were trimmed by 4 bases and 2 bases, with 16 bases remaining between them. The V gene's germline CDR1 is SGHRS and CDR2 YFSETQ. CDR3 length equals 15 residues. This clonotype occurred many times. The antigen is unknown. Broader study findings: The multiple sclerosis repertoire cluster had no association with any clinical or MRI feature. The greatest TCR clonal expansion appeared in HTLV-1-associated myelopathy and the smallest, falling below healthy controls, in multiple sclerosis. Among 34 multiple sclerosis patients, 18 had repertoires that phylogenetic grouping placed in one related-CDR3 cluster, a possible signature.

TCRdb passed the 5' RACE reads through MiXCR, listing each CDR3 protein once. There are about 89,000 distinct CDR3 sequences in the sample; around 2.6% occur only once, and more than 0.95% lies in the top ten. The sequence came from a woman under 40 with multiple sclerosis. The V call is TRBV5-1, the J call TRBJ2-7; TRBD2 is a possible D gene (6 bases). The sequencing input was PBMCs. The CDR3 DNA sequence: TGCGCCAGCAGCAGGTCCGAGGGCGGGGCCTACGAGCAGTACTTC. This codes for CASSRSEGGAYEQYF.